This entry lists 25 T cell receptor beta chains sequenced from one sample in a study of T cells in Graves' hyperthyroidism and ophthalmopathy. Researchers amplified the TCR beta CDR3 regions from RNA transcripts. TCR CDR3 regions were first amplified by RT-PCR with HTBI primers. TCRdb reprocessed the multiplex PCR reads via MiXCR and lists one record per CDR3 protein. There are roughly 170,000 distinct CDR3 sequences in the sample; around 15% occur only once, and 25% to 30% lies in the top ten. Material for sequencing was blood. The receptors were gathered from a woman aged 45-59 years with Graves' hyperthyroidism.

This clonotype was observed many times. The chain is built from TRBV6-1 and TRBJ1-2, with TRBD1 identical over 12 bases. Germline V gene lookup returns CDR1 MNHNS and CDR2 SASEGT. The ends lost 4 bases at V and 5 bases at J; junction bases unmatched: 11. The CDR3 is 17 amino acids. CDR3 in amino acids: CASSVPGQGARGYGYTF. CDR3 nucleotide sequence: TGTGCCAGCAGTGTCCCGGGACAGGGGGCTAGGGGGTATGGCTACACCTTC.

This clonotype was picked up many times. V gene TRBV11-2 combines with J gene TRBJ2-5; 12 bases line up with TRBD2. J gave up 1 base and V 5 bases, and 5 bases lay outside the gene matches. This CDR3 comprises 16 residues. Per germline, CDR1 SGHAT and CDR2 FQNNGV. CDR3 coding DNA: TGTGCCAGCAGCGTTACGGGACTAGCGGGCCAAGAGACCCAGTACTTC. Amino acids: CASSVTGLAGQETQYF.

This clonotype was observed many times. The chain uses TRBV5-1 and TRBJ2-1, with D unclear. The V and J ends lost 0 bases and 10 bases respectively, with 20 bases between them. Germline-derived CDR1 and CDR2 are SGHRS and YFSETQ. The CDR3 length is 16 residues. The CDR3 DNA follows: TGCGCCAGCAGCTTGGTAGAGGTGACACCCTCGCGCGAGCAGTTCTTC. Translating it yields CASSLVEVTPSREQFF.

This clonotype was counted many times. The genes are TRBV24-1 and TRBJ2-7, with TRBD1 as a possible D gene (5 bases). The CDR3 runs 13 residues. Germline CDR1 reads KGHDR; CDR2 reads SFDVKD. V gave up 4 bases and J gave up 3 bases, with 9 bases separating them. The CDR3 protein is CATSEGANYEQYF. The CDR3 bases are TGTGCCACCAGTGAAGGGGCAAACTACGAGCAGTACTTC.

This clonotype has at least ten counts. The gene calls are TRBV29-1 and TRBJ2-1; 9 positions agree with TRBD1. Germline CDR1 is SQVTM and CDR2 is ANQGSEA. V dropped 7 bases and J dropped 0; count of bases not matched to a gene: 13. CDR3 size: 17 residues. CDR3 protein: CSDRDRVKGCSYNEQFF. The CDR3 bases are TGCAGCGACCGGGACAGGGTCAAGGGTTGCTCCTACAATGAGCAGTTCTTC.

The V gene is TRBV4-1, the J gene TRBJ1-2; 7 bases are shared with TRBD1. V gave up 2 bases and J gave up 9 bases; unmatched junction bases: 21. The CDR3 loop spans 18 amino acids. Germline loops: CDR1 MGHRA, CDR2 YSYEKL. This CDR3 is CASSQPLKTGWRRGSYTF. The DNA of the CDR3 is TGCGCCAGCAGCCAACCCCTTAAGACAGGGTGGCGCCGCGGTAGCTACACCTTC.

This clonotype was seen a handful of times. The chain links TRBV9 to TRBJ2-7; TRBD1 matches at 7 bases. The V segment lost 0 bases and the J segment 2 bases; nucleotides outside the gene matches: 2. Germline CDR1 and CDR2: SGDLS and YYNGEE. This CDR3 contains 14 residues. The CDR3 coding sequence is TGTGCCAGCAGCGTAGGGGACAGCCCCTACGAGCAGTACTTC. It is translated as CASSVGDSPYEQYF.

In this sample, this clonotype turned up many times. The genes are TRBV19 and TRBJ2-2; D gene ambiguous. V lost 2 bases to trimming and J lost 4 bases, with 2 bases between them. The CDR3 covers 12 residues. The germline gives CDR1 LNHDA, CDR2 SQIVND (reference sequence). Here the CDR3 DNA reads TGTGCCAGTAGTATACTCACCGGGGAGCTGTTTTTT. Protein sequence: CASSILTGELFF.

This clonotype turned up a few times. The rearrangement links TRBV7-6 to TRBJ1-3; no firm D call. CDR3 length equals 14 residues. CDR1 and CDR2 (germline): SGHVS, FNYEAQ. Trimming stripped 4 bases from V and 0 bases from J, with 7 bases between. In nucleotides, the CDR3 is TGTGCCAGCAGCTCCAGGTACTCTGGAAACACCATATATTTT. This sequence encodes CASSSRYSGNTIYF.

At least ten counts were recorded for this clonotype. The chain links TRBV7-8 to TRBJ1-4; TRBD1 aligns across 10 bases. V was pared by 5 bases and J by 5 bases, with 5 bases of the junction left unmatched. The length of the CDR3 is 15 residues. Per the germline V gene, CDR1 is SGHVS and CDR2 is FQNEAQ. This CDR3 reads CASSRQGARNEKLFF. The CDR3 DNA reads TGTGCCAGCAGCCGACAGGGGGCCCGCAATGAAAAACTGTTTTTT. Combining the CDR3 with reference TRBV7-8 and TRBJ1-4 gives the whole variable domain GAGVSQSPRYKVAKRGQDVALRCDPISGHVSLFWYQQALGQGPEFLTYFQNEAQLDKSGLPSDRFFAERPEGSVSTLKIQRTQQEDSAVYLCASSRQGARNEKLFFGSGTQLSVL.

The table lists this clonotype with many counts. The V gene is TRBV2, the J gene TRBJ2-7; TRBD1 might be the D (6 bases). The CDR3 is 15 amino acids. V shed 7 bases and J shed 0 bases, with 16 bases lying between them. Germline CDR1 and CDR2: SNHLY and FYNNEI. Written as DNA, the CDR3 is TGTGCCAGCAAACAGGGAGCTGGCCACTCCTACGAGCAGTACTTC. Its translation: CASKQGAGHSYEQYF.

This clonotype has a handful of counts. A much bigger clone sits one base away, suggesting this may be a read error. Here the CDR3 omits its conserved ending phenylalanine or tryptophan, so a read error is the likely source. The chain employs TRBV19 and TRBJ1-2, with 7 bases aligning to TRBD1. Germline-derived CDR1 and CDR2 are LNHDA and SQIVND (reference sequence). The CDR3 runs to 16 residues. V lost 4 bases, J lost 6 bases, and 14 bases stayed unmatched. CDR3 bases: TGTGCCAGTAGTAACAGGGGAAAAGATGATCGGCATGGCTACACCCTC. It codes for CASSNRGKDDRHGYTL.

On this clonotype: The junction departs from germline at one end; a sequencing error may be responsible. The rearrangement links TRBV19 to TRBJ1-1, with 8 bases aligning to TRBD1. Germline lookup yields CDR1 LNHDA and CDR2 SQIVND (reference sequence). The CDR3 has 16 amino acids. The CDR3 DNA is TGTCCCAGTGCCGGTTGGGACAGGCCAATGAACACTGAAGCTTTCTTT. This sequence encodes CPSAGWDRPMNTEAFF.

In this sample, this clonotype turned up many times. The chain has TRBV7-8 and TRBJ1-1; D not resolved. The CDR3 covers 14 residues. Deletions cut 3 bases from V and 2 bases from J, with 10 bases between. CDR1 is SGHVS, CDR2 FQNEAQ, per germline. The CDR3 region has the DNA TGTGCCAGCAGCTTTATCGGGCCCAACACTGAAGCTTTCTTT. Its translation: CASSFIGPNTEAFF. The whole variable domain, filled in from reference TRBV7-8 and TRBJ1-1, reads GAGVSQSPRYKVAKRGQDVALRCDPISGHVSLFWYQQALGQGPEFLTYFQNEAQLDKSGLPSDRFFAERPEGSVSTLKIQRTQQEDSAVYLCASSFIGPNTEAFFGQGTRLTVV.

In this sample, this clonotype turned up many times. This rearrangement joins TRBV6-1 to TRBJ1-2; TRBD1 is a possible D gene (6 bases). The germline CDR1 and CDR2 sequences are MNHNS and SASEGT. The germline V and J ends were trimmed by 1 base and 0 bases, with 15 bases remaining between them. There are 17 residues in the CDR3. The CDR3 bases are TGTGCCAGCAGTGAAGGGGCAGGGGCCAATCCTAACTATGGCTACACCTTC. It translates to CASSEGAGANPNYGYTF.

This clonotype was seen many times. The gene calls are TRBV28 and TRBJ1-2; 12 nucleotides line up with TRBD1. The CDR3 has 15 amino acids. CDR1 is MDHEN and CDR2 is SYDVKM in the germline V gene. The junction had 12 bases not matched to a gene; V was cut back by 7 bases and J by 9 bases. The CDR3 here is CASIMAGTGGTSYTF. The DNA for the CDR3 is TGTGCCAGCATCATGGCCGGGACAGGGGGCACTAGCTACACCTTC.

Here the CDR3 reads CASSLAIAGSSYEQYF. In DNA form, the CDR3 reads TGTGCCAGCAGCTTAGCCATAGCGGGAAGCTCCTACGAGCAGTACTTC. The genes are TRBV7-8 and TRBJ2-7; 8 nucleotides match TRBD2. Per the germline V gene, CDR1 is SGHVS and CDR2 is FQNEAQ. There are 16 residues in the CDR3. J gave up 0 bases and V 0 bases, and 4 bases lay outside the gene matches.

This clonotype occurred many times. This chain connects TRBV11-2 to TRBJ1-6, with D unclear. Trimming took off 4 bases at V and 10 bases at J, with 17 bases between the two ends. The CDR3 runs to 15 residues. Per germline, CDR1 SGHAT and CDR2 FQNNGV. CDR3 region: CASSSHTDSGSPLHF. Written as DNA, the CDR3 is TGTGCCAGCAGCTCCCATACGGACTCGGGGTCACCCCTCCACTTT.

In its sample, this clonotype was seen many times. The rearrangement links TRBV7-9 to TRBJ2-7; 7 bases line up with TRBD2. The CDR3 is made up of 15 amino acids. Per germline, CDR1 SEHNR and CDR2 FQNEAQ (reference sequence). V shed 5 bases, J shed 4 bases, and the junction held 11 bases outside the gene matches. CDR3: CASSPTAAGVYEQYF. The CDR3 region has the DNA TGTGCCAGCAGCCCCACCGCTGCGGGGGTTTACGAGCAGTACTTC.

The chain has TRBV28 and TRBJ2-7; 10 nucleotides match TRBD1. The CDR3 length is 16 residues. Germline CDR1 reads MDHEN; CDR2 reads SYDVKM. With 3 bases clipped from V and 3 bases from J, the junction kept 8 bases outside the gene matches. CDR3 DNA sequence: TGTGCCAGCAGTTTTCGTTTTCGGACAGGGGGCTACGAGCAGTACTTC. Its protein product is CASSFRFRTGGYEQYF.

The rearrangement joins TRBV4-1 to TRBJ2-6; D remains ambiguous. The germline gives CDR1 MGHRA, CDR2 YSYEKL. The length of the CDR3 is 15 residues. The germline V and J ends were trimmed by 0 bases and 0 bases, with 3 bases remaining between them. CDR3 residues: CASSQESSGANVLTF. In DNA form, the CDR3 reads TGCGCCAGCAGCCAAGAGAGCTCTGGGGCCAACGTCCTGACTTTC.

This clonotype was counted ten times or more. The V call is TRBV5-1, the J call TRBJ2-1; TRBD2 aligns across 10 bases. The germline gives CDR1 SGHRS, CDR2 YFSETQ. J gave up 6 bases and V 0 bases, and 3 bases lay outside the gene matches. This CDR3 has 15 residues. The CDR3 DNA reads as TGCGCCAGCAGCTTGGGTAGCGGGGGGATCAATGAGCAGTTCTTC. Translation: CASSLGSGGINEQFF.

The table lists this clonotype with a count of one. A much larger clone sits a single nucleotide away, making a read error possible. The rearrangement links TRBV7-2 to TRBJ1-5; unclear D gene. Germline V CDR1 and CDR2: SGHTA, FQGNSA. This CDR3 is built from 12 residues. The V end was cut by 6 bases, the J end by 8 bases, with 11 bases between. CDR3 in DNA: TGTGCCAGCAGACCAAGCGGGGAGCCCCAGCATTTT. Its translation is CASRPSGEPQHF.

The chain recombines TRBV19 with TRBJ2-5; D call uncertain. From germline, CDR1 is LNHDA and CDR2 SQIVND (reference sequence). The CDR3 is made up of 13 amino acids. V was clipped by 4 bases and J by 5 bases, with 11 bases between them. CDR3 in amino acids: CASSTPVAETQYF. Here the CDR3 DNA reads TGTGCCAGTAGTACCCCAGTGGCCGAGACCCAGTACTTC.

This clonotype was counted many times. The rearrangement uses TRBV29-1 and TRBJ1-1; D is unresolved. The germline V gene has CDR1 SQVTM and CDR2 ANQGSEA. V was shortened by 7 bases and J by 6 bases, with 12 bases between the two germline ends. This CDR3 is 11 amino acids long. CDR3 sequence: CSAEPRAEAFF. In DNA form, the CDR3 reads TGCAGCGCCGAACCCCGGGCTGAAGCTTTCTTT.